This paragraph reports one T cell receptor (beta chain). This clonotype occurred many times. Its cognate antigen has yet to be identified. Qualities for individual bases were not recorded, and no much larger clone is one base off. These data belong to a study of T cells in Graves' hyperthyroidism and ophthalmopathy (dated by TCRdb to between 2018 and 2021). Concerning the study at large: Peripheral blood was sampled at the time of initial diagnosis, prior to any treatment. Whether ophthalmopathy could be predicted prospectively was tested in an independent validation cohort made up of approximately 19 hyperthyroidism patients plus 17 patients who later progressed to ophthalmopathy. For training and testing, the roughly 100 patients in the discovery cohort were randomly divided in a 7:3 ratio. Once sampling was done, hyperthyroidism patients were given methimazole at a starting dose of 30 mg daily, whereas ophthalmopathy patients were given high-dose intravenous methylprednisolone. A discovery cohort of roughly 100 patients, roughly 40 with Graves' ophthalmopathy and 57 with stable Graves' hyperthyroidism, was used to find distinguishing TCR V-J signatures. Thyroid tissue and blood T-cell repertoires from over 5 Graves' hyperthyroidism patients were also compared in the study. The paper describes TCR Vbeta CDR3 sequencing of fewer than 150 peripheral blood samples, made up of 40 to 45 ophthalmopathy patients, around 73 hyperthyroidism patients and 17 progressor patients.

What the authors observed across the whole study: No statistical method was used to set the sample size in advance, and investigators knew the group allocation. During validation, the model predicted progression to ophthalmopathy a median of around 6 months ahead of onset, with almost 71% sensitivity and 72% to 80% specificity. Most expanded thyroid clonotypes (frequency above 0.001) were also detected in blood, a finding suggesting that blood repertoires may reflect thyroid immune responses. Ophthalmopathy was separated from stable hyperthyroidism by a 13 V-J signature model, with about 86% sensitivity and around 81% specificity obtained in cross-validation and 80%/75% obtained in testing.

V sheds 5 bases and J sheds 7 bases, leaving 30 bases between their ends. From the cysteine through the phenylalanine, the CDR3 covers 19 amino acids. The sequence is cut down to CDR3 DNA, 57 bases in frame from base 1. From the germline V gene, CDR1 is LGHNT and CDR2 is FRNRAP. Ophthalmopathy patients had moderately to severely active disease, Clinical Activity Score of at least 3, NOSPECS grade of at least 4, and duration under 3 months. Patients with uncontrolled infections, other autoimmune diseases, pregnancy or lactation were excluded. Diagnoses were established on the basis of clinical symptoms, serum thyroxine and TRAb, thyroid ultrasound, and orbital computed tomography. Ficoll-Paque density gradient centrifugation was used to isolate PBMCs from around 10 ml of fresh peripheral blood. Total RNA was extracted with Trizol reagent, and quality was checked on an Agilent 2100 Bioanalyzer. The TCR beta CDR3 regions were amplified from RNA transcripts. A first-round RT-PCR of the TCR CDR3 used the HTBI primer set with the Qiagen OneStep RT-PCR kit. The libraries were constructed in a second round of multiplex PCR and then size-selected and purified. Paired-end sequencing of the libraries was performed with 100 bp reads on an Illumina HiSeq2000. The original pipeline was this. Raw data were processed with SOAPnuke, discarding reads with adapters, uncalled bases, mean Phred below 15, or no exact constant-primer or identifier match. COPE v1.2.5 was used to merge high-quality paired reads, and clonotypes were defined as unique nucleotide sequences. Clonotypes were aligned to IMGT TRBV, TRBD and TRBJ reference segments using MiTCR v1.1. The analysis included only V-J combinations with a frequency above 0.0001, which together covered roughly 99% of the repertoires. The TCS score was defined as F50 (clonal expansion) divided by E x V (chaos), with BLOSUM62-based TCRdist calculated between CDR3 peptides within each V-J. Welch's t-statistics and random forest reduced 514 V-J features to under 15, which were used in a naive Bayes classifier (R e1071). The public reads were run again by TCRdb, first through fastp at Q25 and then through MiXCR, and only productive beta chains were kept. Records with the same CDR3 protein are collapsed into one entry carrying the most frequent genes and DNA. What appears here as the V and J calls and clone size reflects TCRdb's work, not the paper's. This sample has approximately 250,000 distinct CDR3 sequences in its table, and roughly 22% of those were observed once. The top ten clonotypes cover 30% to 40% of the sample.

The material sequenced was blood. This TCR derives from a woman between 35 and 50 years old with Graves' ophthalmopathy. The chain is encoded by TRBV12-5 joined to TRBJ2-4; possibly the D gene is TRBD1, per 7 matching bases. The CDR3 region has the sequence CASGEAFIWRTGGGNIQYF. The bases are TGTGCTAGTGGTGAGGCCTTTATATGGAGGACAGGTGGGGGGAACATTCAGTACTTC.